This TCR beta chain was captured by sequencing in a study of shared clonotypes between healthy human individuals. TCRdb's copy holds only in-frame clones and misses some; the assay was immunoSEQ multiplex PCR. This table holds about 1.5 million clones, 95% to 99% found once. Looked up from germline, CDR1 is MNHNS and CDR2 is SASEGT. The CDR3 runs 13 residues. With 4 bases removed from V and 4 bases from J, the gap between germline ends came to 11 bases. Researchers partitioned CD4+ cells into CD45RA+ naive and CD45RA-negative memory subsets. Input material: naive CD4+ T cells sorted from blood. The subset was: CD45RA+ positively selected. The chain joins TRBV6-1 to TRBJ2-7; D gene unclear. The sequence was obtained from a man under 40 in good health. The CDR3 is CASSALMGYEQYF. CDR3 DNA sequence: TGTGCCAGCAGTGCCCTCATGGGGTACGAGCAGTACTTC.